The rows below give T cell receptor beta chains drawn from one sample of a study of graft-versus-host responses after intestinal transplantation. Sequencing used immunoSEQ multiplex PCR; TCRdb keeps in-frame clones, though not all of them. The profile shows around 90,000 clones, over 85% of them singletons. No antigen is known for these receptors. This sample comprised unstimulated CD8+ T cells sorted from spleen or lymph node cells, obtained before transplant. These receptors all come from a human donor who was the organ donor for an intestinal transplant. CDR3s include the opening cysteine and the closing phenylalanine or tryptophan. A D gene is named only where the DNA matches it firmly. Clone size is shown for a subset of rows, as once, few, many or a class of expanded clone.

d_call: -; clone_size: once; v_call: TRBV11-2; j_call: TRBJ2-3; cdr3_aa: CASSLLGGVGDTQYF; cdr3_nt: TGTGCCAGCAGCCTACTAGGAGGGGTAGGGGATACGCAGTATTTT
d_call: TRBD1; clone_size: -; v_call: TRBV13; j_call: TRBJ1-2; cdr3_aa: CASSLTTGGAGYGYTF; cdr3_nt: TGTGCCAGCAGCCTCACGACAGGGGGCGCAGGCTATGGCTACACCTTC
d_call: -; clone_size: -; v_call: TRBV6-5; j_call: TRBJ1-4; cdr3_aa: CASSSGGAREKLFF; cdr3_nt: TGTGCCAGCAGTTCCGGGGGGGCGCGGGAAAAACTGTTTTTT
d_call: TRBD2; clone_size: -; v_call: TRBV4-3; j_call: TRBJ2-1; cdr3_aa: CASSQEGPWREGGREQFF; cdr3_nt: TGCGCCAGCAGCCAAGAGGGCCCGTGGAGGGAGGGCGGACGTGAGCAGTTCTTC
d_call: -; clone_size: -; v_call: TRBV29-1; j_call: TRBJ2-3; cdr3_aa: CSVEEGRPRRTQYF; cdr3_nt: TGCAGCGTTGAAGAGGGCAGGCCCCGCCGTACGCAGTATTTT
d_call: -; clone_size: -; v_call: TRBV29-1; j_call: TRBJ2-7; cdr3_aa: CSVEGWAAASPYEQYF; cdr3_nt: TGCAGCGTTGAAGGATGGGCAGCTGCTTCGCCCTACGAGCAGTACTTC
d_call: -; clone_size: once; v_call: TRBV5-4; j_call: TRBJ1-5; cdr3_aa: CASSSGTGGQPQHF; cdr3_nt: TGTGCCAGCAGCTCCGGGACGGGGGGTCAGCCCCAGCATTTT
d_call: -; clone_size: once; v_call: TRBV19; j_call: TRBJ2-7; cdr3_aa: CASSMGGYEQYF; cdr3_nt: TGTGCCAGTAGTATGGGAGGCTACGAGCAGTACTTC
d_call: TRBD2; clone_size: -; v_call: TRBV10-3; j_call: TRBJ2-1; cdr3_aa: CAIGGLAAYNEQFF; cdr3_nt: TGTGCCATCGGGGGACTAGCGGCCTACAATGAGCAGTTCTTC
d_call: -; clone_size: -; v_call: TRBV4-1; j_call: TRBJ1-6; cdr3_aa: CASSQGFLRAGYYSPLHF; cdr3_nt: TGCGCCAGCAGCCAAGGGTTCCTGAGGGCGGGCTATTATTCACCCCTCCACTTT
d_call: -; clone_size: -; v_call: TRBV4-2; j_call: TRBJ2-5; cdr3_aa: CASSQGQGGSETQYF; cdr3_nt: TGTGCCAGCAGTCAAGGCCAGGGGGGTTCGGAGACCCAGTACTTC
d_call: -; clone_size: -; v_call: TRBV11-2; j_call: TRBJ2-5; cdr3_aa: CASSTSETQYF; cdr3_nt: TGTGCCAGCAGCACATCGGAGACCCAGTACTTC
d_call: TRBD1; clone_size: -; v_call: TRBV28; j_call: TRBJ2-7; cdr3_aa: CASSLQRTGRRREQYF; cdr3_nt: TGTGCCAGCAGTTTACAAAGGACAGGGAGACGACGGGAGCAGTACTTC
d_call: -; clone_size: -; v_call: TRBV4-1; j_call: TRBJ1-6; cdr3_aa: CASSQEQGPPLHF; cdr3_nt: TGCGCCAGCAGCCAAGAGCAGGGGCCACCCCTCCACTTT
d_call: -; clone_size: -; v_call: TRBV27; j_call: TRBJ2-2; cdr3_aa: CASSLSSRGADTGELFF; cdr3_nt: TGTGCCAGCAGTTTATCGTCTCGTGGGGCGGACACCGGGGAGCTGTTTTTT
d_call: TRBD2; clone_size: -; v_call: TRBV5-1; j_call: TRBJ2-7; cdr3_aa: CASSLELFSGVSYEQYF; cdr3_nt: TGCGCCAGCAGCTTAGAACTTTTCAGCGGGGTCTCCTACGAGCAGTACTTC
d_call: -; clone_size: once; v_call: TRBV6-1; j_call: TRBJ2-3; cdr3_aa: CASSEPPPMRRTDTQYF; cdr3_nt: TGTGCCAGCAGTGAGCCCCCCCCTATGAGGCGCACAGATACGCAGTATTTT
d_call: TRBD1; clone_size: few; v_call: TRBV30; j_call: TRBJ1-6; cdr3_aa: CAWSVRSRGQFNSPLHF; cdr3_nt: TGTGCCTGGAGTGTACGGTCCAGGGGGCAGTTTAATTCACCCCTCCACTTT
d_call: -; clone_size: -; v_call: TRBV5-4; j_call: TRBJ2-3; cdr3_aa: CASSLAPEARSDTQYF; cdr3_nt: TGTGCCAGCAGCTTGGCCCCGGAGGCTCGGTCAGATACGCAGTATTTT
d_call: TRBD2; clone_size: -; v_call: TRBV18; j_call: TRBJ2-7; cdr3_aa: CASSRARGRLFYEQYF; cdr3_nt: TGTGCCAGCTCACGGGCACGCGGGAGATTGTTCTACGAGCAGTACTTC
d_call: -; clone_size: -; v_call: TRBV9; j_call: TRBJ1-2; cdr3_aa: CASRPSGWSGYTF; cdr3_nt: TGTGCCAGCAGGCCGAGTGGGTGGAGTGGCTACACCTTC
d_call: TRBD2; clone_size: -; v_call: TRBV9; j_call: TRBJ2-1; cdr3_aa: CASSVVSSGAPREQFF; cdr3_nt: TGTGCCAGCAGCGTAGTTTCTAGCGGGGCGCCGAGGGAGCAGTTCTTC
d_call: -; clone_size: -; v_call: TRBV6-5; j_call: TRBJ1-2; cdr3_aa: CASSFIKVWEDNGYTF; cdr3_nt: TGTGCCAGCAGTTTCATAAAGGTATGGGAGGACAATGGCTACACCTTC
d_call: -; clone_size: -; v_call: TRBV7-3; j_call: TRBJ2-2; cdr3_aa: CASRETGTGELFF; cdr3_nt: TGTGCCAGCAGAGAGACGGGGACCGGGGAGCTGTTTTTT
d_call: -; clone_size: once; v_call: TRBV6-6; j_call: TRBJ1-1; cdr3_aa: CATGPGMNTEAFF; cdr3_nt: TGTGCCACGGGCCCAGGGATGAACACTGAAGCTTTCTTT
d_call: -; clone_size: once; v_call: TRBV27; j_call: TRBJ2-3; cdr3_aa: CASSGSGETATDTQYF; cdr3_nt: TGTGCCAGCAGTGGGTCCGGGGAGACCGCCACAGATACGCAGTATTTT
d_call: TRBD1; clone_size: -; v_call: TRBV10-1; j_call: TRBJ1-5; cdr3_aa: CASSDTGGNQPQHF; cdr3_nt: TGCGCCAGCAGTGACACAGGGGGCAATCAGCCCCAGCATTTT
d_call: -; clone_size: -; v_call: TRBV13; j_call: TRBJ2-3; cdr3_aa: CASSPSLGVGADTQYF; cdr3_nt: TGTGCCAGCAGCCCTTCCCTAGGGGTAGGTGCAGATACGCAGTATTTT
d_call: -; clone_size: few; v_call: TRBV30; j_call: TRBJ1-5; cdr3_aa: CAWSPGAGNQPQHF; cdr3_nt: TGTGCCTGGAGTCCAGGAGCGGGCAATCAGCCCCAGCATTTT
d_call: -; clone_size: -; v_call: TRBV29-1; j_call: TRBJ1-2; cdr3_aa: CSVDNQEANYGYTF; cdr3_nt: TGCAGCGTTGATAACCAGGAGGCTAACTATGGCTACACCTTC
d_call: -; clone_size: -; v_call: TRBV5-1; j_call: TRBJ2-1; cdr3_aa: CASSLPQLSALFF; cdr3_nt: TGCGCCAGCAGCTTACCTCAACTCAGCGCCCTGTTCTTC
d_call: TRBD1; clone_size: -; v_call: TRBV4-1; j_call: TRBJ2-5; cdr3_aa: CASSQDPMGQFQETQYF; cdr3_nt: TGCGCCAGCAGCCAAGATCCCATGGGACAGTTTCAAGAGACCCAGTACTTC
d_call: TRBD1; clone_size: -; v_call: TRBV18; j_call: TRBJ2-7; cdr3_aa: CASSPGRGQGSLEQYF; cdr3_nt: TGTGCCAGCTCACCTGGAAGGGGACAGGGTAGTCTCGAGCAGTACTTC
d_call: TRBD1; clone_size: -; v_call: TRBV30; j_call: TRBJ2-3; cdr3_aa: CAWSAPEQGVGDTQYF; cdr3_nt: TGTGCCTGGAGTGCACCGGAACAGGGGGTGGGGGATACGCAGTATTTT
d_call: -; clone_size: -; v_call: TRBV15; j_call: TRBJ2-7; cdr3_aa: CATSQTAGASEQYF; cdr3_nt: TGTGCCACCAGCCAGACAGCCGGAGCGTCCGAGCAGTACTTC
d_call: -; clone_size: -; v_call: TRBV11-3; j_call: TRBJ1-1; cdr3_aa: CASSWKGTEAFF; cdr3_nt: TGTGCCAGCAGCTGGAAGGGGACTGAAGCTTTCTTT
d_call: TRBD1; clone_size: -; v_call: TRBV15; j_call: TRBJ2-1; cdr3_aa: CATSSSGQGNEQFF; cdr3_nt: TGTGCCACCAGCAGCTCAGGACAGGGCAATGAGCAGTTCTTC
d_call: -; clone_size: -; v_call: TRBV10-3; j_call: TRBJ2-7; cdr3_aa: CAISVGRLGEQYF; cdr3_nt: TGTGCCATCAGTGTGGGCAGGTTGGGTGAGCAGTACTTC
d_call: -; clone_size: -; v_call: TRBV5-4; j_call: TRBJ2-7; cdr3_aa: CASSLQSLGSYEQYF; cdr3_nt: TGTGCCAGCAGCTTGCAGAGTCTCGGGAGTTACGAGCAGTACTTC
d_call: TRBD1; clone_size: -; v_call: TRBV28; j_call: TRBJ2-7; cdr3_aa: CASSPRTGEGYEQYF; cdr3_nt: TGTGCCAGCAGTCCCCGGACAGGGGAAGGCTACGAGCAGTACTTC
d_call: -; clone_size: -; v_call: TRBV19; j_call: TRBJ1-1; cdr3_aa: CASRGQGLGEAFF; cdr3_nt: TGTGCCAGTAGGGGTCAGGGTCTCGGTGAAGCTTTCTTT
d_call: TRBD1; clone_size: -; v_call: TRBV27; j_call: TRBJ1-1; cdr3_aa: CASQSQGALNTEAFF; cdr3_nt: TGTGCCAGCCAGTCTCAGGGGGCCCTGAACACTGAAGCTTTCTTT